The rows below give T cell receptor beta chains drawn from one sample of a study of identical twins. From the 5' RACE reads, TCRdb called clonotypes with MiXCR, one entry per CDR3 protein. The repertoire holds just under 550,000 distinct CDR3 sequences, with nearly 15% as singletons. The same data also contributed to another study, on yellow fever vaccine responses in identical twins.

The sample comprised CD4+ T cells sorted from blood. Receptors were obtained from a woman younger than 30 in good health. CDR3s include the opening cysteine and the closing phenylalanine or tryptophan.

CASSLAPGVDQETQYF,TRBV28,TRBJ2-5
CAISEGASGVEETQYF,TRBV10-3,TRBJ2-5
CASSQDRGSADTQYF,TRBV4-2,TRBJ2-3
CASSLAIVNTGELFF,TRBV5-1,TRBJ2-2
CASSLTTRRSYNEQFF,TRBV28,TRBJ2-1
CATSRDYTAGYTF,TRBV15,TRBJ1-2
CASSAQGSFDTEAFF,TRBV9,TRBJ1-1
CASSLQEITDTQYF,TRBV5-1,TRBJ2-3
CASSQHGAGGRTDTQYF,TRBV7-2,TRBJ2-3
CASSLEAGQRSYEQYF,TRBV28,TRBJ2-7